This TCR beta chain was profiled in a study of blood T cell repertoires in COVID-19 (dated by TCRdb to the early 2020s). Regarding the study in general: Collaborator samples came from the United States, Italy and Spain and covered acute and convalescent phases of COVID-19. HLA class I and class II types, where available, came from metadata supplied by the sample provider rather than from assay-based typing. Deeply sampled blood TCRbeta repertoires from subjects exposed to, actively infected with, or recovered from COVID-19 were included in the dataset. The samples were drawn from two sources: the first 160 participants of the ongoing ImmuneRACE study, and approximately 1,300 subjects contributed by 6 global collaborators. A freely available public database, intended as a resource for researchers studying the immune response to SARS-CoV-2, is where the repertoires were released. The prospective study material was composed of cDNA or gDNA derived from T cells, B-cell-depleted T cells, or PBMCs. Sample metadata almost always included a de-identified subject ID, COVID-19 status, age in years and sex.

Whole blood was collected in K2EDTA tubes by collaborating institutions according to the institutions' own protocols. Collaborator samples were shipped for TCRbeta analysis as frozen whole blood, isolated PBMCs, or DNA extracted from either sample type. Comments on this clone: This clone's antigen is unknown. Base qualities are not recorded, but no much larger clone differs from it by a single base.

Broader findings and caveats from the paper: The quantity of clinical and demographic metadata differed by source and by participant and was supplied without curation.

The CDR3 holds 16 amino acids from the cysteine to the phenylalanine. Only CDR3 DNA is held: 48 bases, read in frame from base 1. The junction shows trimming of 5 bases on V and 1 base on J, and the gene matches do not reach 7 bases of it. CDR1 KGHSH and CDR2 LQKENI are derived from the germline V gene. The immunoSEQ Assay, a bias-controlled multiplex PCR, was used to amplify TCRbeta CDR3 regions from genomic DNA. Under the source paper's analysis protocol: The number of nucleated cells in each sample was estimated by amplification of reference gene primers within the assay. To quantify the absolute abundance of each unique TCRbeta CDR3 rearrangement, sequence reads were collapsed and filtered. For each sample, productive Simpson clonality was calculated as the square root of Simpson's diversity index across productive rearrangements. TCRdb re-hosts the immuneACCESS table, in-frame sequences only. Its copies lack some clones; in the studies checked, an unresolved V gene accounts for under half of them, and the cause for the rest is not known. V and J calls and clone size are as listed in that table; D and trimming were resolved from the DNA. This sample is represented by 100,000 to 120,000 clones; approximately 82% of them were singletons. 3.8% of the sample lies in the top ten.

The chain employs TRBV18 and TRBJ2-3; the junction holds 9 bases that match TRBD2. What was sequenced was peripheral blood. This receptor was identified in a woman older than 75 with acute or convalescent COVID-19. The nucleotides are TGTGCCAGCTCAGGGGCGGGAGGGCCCCGCACAGATACGCAGTATTTT. The encoded protein is CASSGAGGPRTDTQYF.